This T cell receptor (beta chain) is from a study of OX40 agonist ivuxolimab in advanced cancers. Overall study context: The dose-escalation group included hepatocellular carcinoma, melanoma, renal cell carcinoma and head and neck cancer.

Remarks on this clone: Its antigen is currently unknown.

The study, taken as a whole, reports: A proportion of nonresponders additionally exhibited low normalized T-cell clonal expansion.

The repertoire was sequenced with immunoSEQ multiplex PCR; TCRdb's copy has only in-frame clones and lacks some. The sample lists about 35,000 clones, roughly 92% occurring once. Germline CDR1 LNHDA, CDR2 SQIVND (reference sequence). There are 15 residues in the CDR3. V was pared by 6 bases and J by 3 bases, with 17 bases between. The rearrangement uses TRBV19 and TRBJ1-1, with D possibly matching TRBD1 (6 bases). The TCR was taken from an adult with an advanced solid tumor such as melanoma, head and neck, liver or kidney cancer. The specimen was CD4+ or CD8+ T cells sorted from blood, collected in a trial of the OX40 agonist ivuxolimab. The CDR3 loop is CASSRLGGGDTEAFF. CDR3 nucleotide sequence: TGTGCCAGTAGCCGCCTTGGAGGGGGTGACACTGAAGCTTTCTTT.